One and the same sample provided the 9 T cell receptor beta chains below, sequenced in a study of PD-1 blockade in mismatch repair-deficient tumors. Profiling relied on immunoSEQ multiplex PCR, and the TCRdb table lists in-frame clones only, not all of them. The table records around 38,000 clones, 70% to 80% of them present only once. The sequenced sample was peripheral blood, obtained 4 weeks after starting pembrolizumab. These receptors were taken from an adult with mismatch repair-deficient cancer.

The gene calls are TRBV6-1 and TRBJ2-3; 10 bases are a match to TRBD1. The CDR3 sequence is 15 residues long. Germline assignment: CDR1 MNHNS and CDR2 SASEGT. J was trimmed by 3 bases and V by 7 bases; bases with no gene match: 7. The CDR3 loop reads CASMTGTGVTDTQYF. For the CDR3, the DNA is TGTGCCAGCATGACCGGGACAGGGGTGACAGATACGCAGTATTTT.

The chain is built from TRBV5-1 and TRBJ1-3, with D tentatively TRBD1 (6 bases). In germline, CDR1 is SGHRS, CDR2 YFSETQ. Trimming stripped 7 bases from V and 4 bases from J, with 21 bases between. The CDR3 runs 16 residues. The CDR3 nucleotides are TGCGCCAGCCGAGCTTATTGGGGGGCGCGAGGAAACACCATATATTTT. It is translated as CASRAYWGARGNTIYF.

This sequence joins TRBV30 and TRBJ2-1; 12 bases map to TRBD2. Trimming at V came to 2 bases and at J to 5 bases, leaving 4 bases not matched to a gene. Germline V gene sequence: CDR1 GTSNPN, CDR2 SVGIG (reference sequence). This CDR3 contains 15 residues. The CDR3 reads CAWSSWTSGDNEQFF. The CDR3 coding sequence is TGTGCCTGGAGTTCATGGACTAGCGGGGACAATGAGCAGTTCTTC.

The chain links TRBV5-4 to TRBJ2-7; D is perhaps TRBD1 or TRBD2 (5 bases each). CDR1 and CDR2 (germline): SGHNT, YYREEE (reference sequence). The ends were cut back, 4 bases at V and 3 bases at J, with 11 bases in the middle. CDR3 length: 13 residues. CDR3 in amino acids: CASSHGTDYEQYF. The CDR3 DNA is TGTGCCAGCAGCCACGGGACGGACTACGAGCAGTACTTC.

The CDR3 protein is CASSQNTEREAFF. CDR3 DNA sequence: TGTGCCAGCAGTCAAAACACCGAGAGAGAAGCTTTCTTT. The rearrangement uses TRBV6-5 and TRBJ1-1; D uncertain. V was clipped by 5 bases and J by 8 bases, with 15 bases between them. The CDR3 runs to 13 residues. Germline V CDR1 and CDR2: MNHEY, SVGAGI.

This clone was counted only a few times. This chain links TRBV30 with TRBJ2-7, with D perhaps being TRBD1 or TRBD2 (5 bases each). Between the trimmed V and J ends, which lost 0 bases and 2 bases, there was a span of 8 bases. In germline, CDR1 is GTSNPN, CDR2 SVGIG (reference sequence). The CDR3 is made up of 13 amino acids. DNA for the CDR3: TGTGCCTGGAGTGTAGGGGACGCCTACGAGCAGTACTTC. This gives the protein CAWSVGDAYEQYF.

J is TRBJ2-3 and V is TRBV2; the D is unclear. The CDR3 consists of 17 residues. Germline V gene sequence: CDR1 SNHLY, CDR2 FYNNEI. Trimming stripped 2 bases from V and 0 bases from J, with 15 bases between. CDR3: CASSERGPWSSTDTQYF. DNA of the CDR3: TGTGCCAGCAGTGAAAGAGGCCCATGGTCTAGCACAGATACGCAGTATTTT. Together with reference TRBV2 and TRBJ2-3, the CDR3 gives the full variable domain: EPEVTQTPSHQVTQMGQEVILRCVPISNHLYFYWYRQILGQKVEFLVSFYNNEISEKSEIFDDQFSVERPDGSNFTLKIRSTKLEDSAMYFCASSERGPWSSTDTQYFGPGTRLTVL.

The V and J genes are TRBV4-3 and TRBJ1-2, with D possibly being TRBD1 (6 bases). The V end was cut by 1 base, the J end by 7 bases, with 13 bases between. This CDR3 has 14 amino acids. Looked up from germline, CDR1 is LGHNA and CDR2 is YSLEER. CDR3 in DNA: TGCGCCAGCAGCCAAGGCGCCAGGGGAGGTGGCTACACCTTC. Its protein product is CASSQGARGGGYTF.

This clone appeared a few times. This chain links TRBV6-1 with TRBJ2-2; tentatively, D is TRBD1 or TRBD2 (5 bases each). The CDR3 runs 13 residues. V lost 6 bases and J lost 4, with 9 bases in between. From germline, CDR1 is MNHNS and CDR2 SASEGT. CDR3: CASRRDGTGELFF. CDR3 DNA sequence: TGTGCCAGCAGACGGGACGGCACCGGGGAGCTGTTTTTT.